This T cell receptor beta chain was found in a study of beta chain features in type 1 diabetes (dated by TCRdb to the late 2010s). Concerning the study at large: No differences in mean age, gender distribution, total cell number or subset yield were found between patients and healthy donors. A total of roughly 98,000,000 sorted cells were examined across all samples, and a strong correlation was observed between cell number per subset and RNA yield. In the study, TCRB repertoires of sorted circulating CD4+ T cell subsets from recently diagnosed type 1 diabetes patients were compared with those of matched healthy donors. Whereas all 30 or so donors provided naive and central memory subsets, regulatory and stem cell-like memory subsets were isolated from just 8 patients and about 8 healthy donors.

General findings and caveats noted by the study authors: Naive, central memory and regulatory TCRB repertoires appeared to be more similar among patients than among healthy donors. At VDJ recombination sites, type 1 diabetes patients had fewer insertions and more deleted nucleotides, which implies abnormalities in thymic rearrangement. In all four CD4+ subsets, TCRB CDR3 length was moderately but significantly shorter in type 1 diabetes patients. Shorter templates might have been favored by PCR, but patient and control samples were amplified and corrected together, so both groups would have been affected equally by any skew. Because cDNA was sequenced instead of genomic DNA, highly expressing activated cells could be over-represented, though the groups showed no difference in activation or CD3 levels. Because the HLA sub-analyses included only small numbers of individuals, any influence of HLA type on TCRB rearrangement was left unresolved.

In the case of this clone: Its antigen is currently not known. No clone much larger than this one lies a single base away; base qualities are absent. Other DNA sequences in this specimen translate into the identical CDR3.

V lost 0 bases and J lost 5 bases; the stretch between them is 8 bases long. Based on the germline V gene, the CDR1 and CDR2 sequences are SGHRS and YFSETQ. Including cysteine and phenylalanine, the CDR3 has 13 amino acids. The retained sequence is limited to the CDR3, 39 bases, with the frame set at the first base. A single peripheral blood draw of about 116 mL on average was collected from each donor into heparinised tubes. Naive, central memory, regulatory and stem cell-like memory CD4+ T cells were sorted on a BD FACSAria II using a panel including CD45RO, CCR7, CD25, CD127, CD95 and CD27. Every sorted population had a purity above 95%. PBMCs were separated immediately by Lymphoprep density gradient centrifugation and were stained directly, without being cultured. To minimize batch effects, samples were stained and sorted in pairs, one healthy donor with one patient per experiment. All of the isolated RNA was reverse transcribed with the High Capacity cDNA Reverse Transcription Kit, so expressed TCRB transcripts were sequenced. Deep immunoSEQ sequencing was applied to naive, central memory and regulatory T cell samples, giving an average of about 3.7 million total reads per sample. Sorted cells were lysed in RLT buffer and RNA was extracted with DNase-treated RNeasy Micro or Mini kits, depending on cell number. Each cell subset was processed separately to prevent cross-contamination, with patient and healthy donor samples processed together. The immunoSEQ multiplex PCR was used to amplify TCRB sequences from cDNA, yielding 87-bp fragments that span the CDR3 region. The amplicons were sequenced using the Illumina HiSeq platform. The original methods were these. Synthetic template baselines were used to correct PCR bias computationally, reads within Hamming distance 2 were collapsed, and singletons that could not be merged were discarded. Reads were aligned against IMGT to assign V, D and J genes, CDR3 length and insertions or deletions at six rearrangement sites. Within each subset, clonotype counts were normalized to sorted cell number, and only after that were true diversity and Gini coefficients computed with the tcR R package. Repertoire sharing was quantified using the overlap coefficient calculated on TCRB nucleotide sequences. Out-of-frame TCRB sequences from naive cells were analyzed as a proxy for the pre-selection repertoire. The table was pulled from immuneACCESS by TCRdb, which kept in-frame rearrangements only. Such tables lose some clones; where checked, under half of the loss comes from unresolved V genes, and the rest has no known cause. V, J and clone size were drawn from that table, and D and trimming were deduced from the DNA. The sample profile shows hundreds of thousands of clones; approximately 28% of them were found once. The top ten hold 0.05% to 0.07% of the sample.

The TCR was taken from a man between 18 and 35 years old in good health. The source material was naive CD4+ T cells from blood. This specimen's cell subset or site label, interpreted: true naive CD4+ T cells. The sequence is built from TRBV5-1 and TRBJ2-5, and perhaps TRBD2 as D gene, on 5 matching bases. Here the CDR3 is given as CASSLAGSETQYF. The nucleotide sequence reads as follows: TGCGCCAGCAGCTTGGCGGGATCGGAGACCCAGTACTTC.